This TCR beta chain was retrieved from a study of glioma-infiltrating T cells. Trimming pared 5 bases from V and 5 bases from J, leaving 9 bases between. The CDR3 is 12 residues long. CDR1 is MDHEN and CDR2 is SYDVKM in the germline V gene. This clonotype has at least ten counts. Its specificity is not known. Amplification of TCR alpha and beta CDR3 regions from RNA used iRepertoire nested multiplex PCR. Tissue mRNA or PBMC total RNA, about 90-400 ng, went into one-step reverse transcription and amplification. From the multiplex PCR reads, TCRdb called clonotypes with MiXCR, one entry per CDR3 protein. The table has over 80,000 distinct CDR3 sequences, about 40% seen once. Study-wide points: Tissue-blood divergence was below expectation in non-neoplastic patients, above in gliomas.

The chain employs TRBV28 and TRBJ1-2; D remains ambiguous. Sequencing used glioma tissue, nonneoplastic brain tissue, or PBMCs (not recorded which). This receptor was identified in a human donor with low-grade glioma or glioblastoma, undergoing nonglioma brain surgery, or in good health (not recorded which). The DNA of the CDR3 is TGTGCCAGCAGTCCCGCGGAGTATGGCTACACCTTC. It yields the protein CASSPAEYGYTF.